This record looks at one T cell receptor (beta chain) sequence and its context. These data originate in a study of blood T cell repertoires in COVID-19. Data came from immunoSEQ multiplex PCR; TCRdb stores just in-frame clones and leaves some out. The sample contains about 130,000 clones, 85% of which appear only once. The TCR was taken from a woman over 75 with COVID-19, enrolled during active disease. The sample consisted of peripheral blood.

The CDR3 DNA sequence: TGTGCCAGCAGCCAAGATCTGGTGGCAGGACAGGCCAACGAGCAGTACTTC. It codes for CASSQDLVAGQANEQYF. This chain uses TRBV3-1 (or the pseudogene TRBV3-2) with TRBJ2-7, with 7 bases matching TRBD1. Germline trimming cut 0 bases from V and 5 bases from J; bases unmatched to any gene: 13. In germline, CDR1 is LGHDT, CDR2 YNNKEL (reference sequence). The CDR3 totals 17 residues.